This entry features one T cell receptor beta chain sequence. Its antigen is unknown. The data originate from a study of CXCR3-negative and CXCR3-positive naive CD8 T cells (dated by TCRdb to 2018 to 2020). For context, the study as a whole: In total, about 150 million TRB reads were obtained, corresponding to roughly 1.5 +/- 0.3 million reads per library. The diversity and physicochemical repertoire analyses included fewer than twelve donors pooled from two independent experiments. For the TRBV-TRBJ cluster analysis, the naive subsets came from about 5 donors, while the memory cells came from 3 donors. Here is what the overall study found, with its caveats: TRB CDR3s from CXCR3-positive naive cells showed higher hydrophobicity (lower Kidera factor 4), lower energy, and higher strength and volume indices than CXCR3-negative naive cells. Repertoire diversity was comparably high in both naive subsets but much lower in memory CD8+ T cells. Because surface CD5, which is linked to self-reactivity in mice, was comparable between the naive subsets, TCR interaction strength was also inferred from TRB CDR3 physicochemical properties. Similar TRBV-TRBJ usage was shown by naive CXCR3-negative and CXCR3-positive cells from the same donor, whereas distinct patterns were shown by memory cells. CXCR3 expression partially decreased after cryopreservation, so most assays used freshly isolated PBMCs.

The data were produced on a NextSeq 550. The Human TCR Profiling Kit (MiLaboratory) was used to make UMI-labeled 5' RACE TRB cDNA libraries. The full amount of extracted RNA was used for cDNA synthesis, and the full amount of resulting cDNA was used for PCR amplification. Libraries were prepared in parallel with an identical number of PCR cycles. Processing in the source paper ran as follows. With a minimum of two reads required per UMI, MIGEC and MiXCR pulled out about 50,000 +/- 10,000 unique UMI-labeled TRB cDNA molecules from each library. On average, about 40,000 +/- 10,000 functional in-frame TRB CDR3 nucleotide clonotypes lacking stop codons were found per library. After each sample was downsampled to 5000 UMI-labeled TRB molecules, VDJtools was used to calculate diversity metrics such as normalized Shannon-Wiener and Chao1. Clonotype-size-weighted physicochemical properties of the central five CDR3 residues (interaction energy, strength, volume and Kidera factor 4) were computed in VDJtools. The reads were reprocessed in TCRdb, with one entry per CDR3 protein sequence and no accompanying DNA. TCRdb's processing, not the authors' own work, is the source of the V and J calls. The table kept for this sample lists 75,000 to 90,000 distinct CDR3 sequences. About 0.62% of the sample is taken by the ten largest.

CDR1 and CDR2 were assigned from the germline V gene as SQVTM and ANQGSEA. From the cysteine up to the phenylalanine, the CDR3 has a length of 13 residues. The DNA is not on file. Each CD8+ T cell subset was flow-sorted in triplicate, with under 350,000 cells per subset placed directly into RLT lysis buffer. To keep memory contaminants out, a stringent definition of naive CD8+ T cells was applied: CD45RO-CCR7+CD27+CD95-. Peripheral blood mononuclear cells were isolated from buffy coats using standard density gradient centrifugation. A FACSAria III was used to flow-sort naive CD8+ T cells into CXCR3-negative and CXCR3-positive populations. Total RNA was extracted from sorted cells using an RNeasy Mini Kit.

This TCR came from a human donor in good health. Some clones in this sample may be carry-over from other donors' samples. The chain uses TRBV29-1 and TRBJ2-7; with no DNA, the TCRdb D assignment of TRBD1 cannot be verified. Material for sequencing was naive CXCR3+ CD8+ T cells from blood. Sample cell subset or site, as interpreted from the label and publication: CD45RO-CCR7+CD27+CD95- naive CD8+ T cells expressing CXCR3 (TNR3+). The CDR3 in this case is CSVEGQGAYEQYF.